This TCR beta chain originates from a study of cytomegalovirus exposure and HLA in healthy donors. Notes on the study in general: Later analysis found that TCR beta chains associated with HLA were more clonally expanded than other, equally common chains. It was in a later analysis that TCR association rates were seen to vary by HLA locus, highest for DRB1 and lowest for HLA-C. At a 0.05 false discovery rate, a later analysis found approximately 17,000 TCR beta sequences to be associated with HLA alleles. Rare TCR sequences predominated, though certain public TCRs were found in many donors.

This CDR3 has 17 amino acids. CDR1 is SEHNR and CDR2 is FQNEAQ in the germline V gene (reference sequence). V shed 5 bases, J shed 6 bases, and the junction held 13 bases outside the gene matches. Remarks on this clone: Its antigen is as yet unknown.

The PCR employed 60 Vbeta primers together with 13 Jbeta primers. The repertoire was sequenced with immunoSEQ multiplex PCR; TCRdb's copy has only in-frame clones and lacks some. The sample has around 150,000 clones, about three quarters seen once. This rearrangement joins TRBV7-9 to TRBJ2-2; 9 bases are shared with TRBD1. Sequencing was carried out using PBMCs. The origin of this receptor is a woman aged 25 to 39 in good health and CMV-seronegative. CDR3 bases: TGTGCCAGCAGCCTACTACTCGGACAGGGGAGGGCCGGGGAGCTGTTTTTT. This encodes CASSLLLGQGRAGELFF.